These 10 T cell receptor beta chains originate from one sample sequenced in a study of T cells of healthy individuals (dated by TCRdb to the late 2010s). Receptor libraries were prepared by 5' RACE. TCRdb records Illumina MiSeq as the sequencer. Using fastp at Q25 and MiXCR, TCRdb reprocessed the public reads and kept productive beta chains. Records with the same CDR3 protein are collapsed into one entry carrying the most frequent genes and DNA. The sample table holds 95,000 to 100,000 distinct CDR3 sequences, of which 17% were seen once. The ten largest clones take up more than 5.5% of the sample. Receptor source: a human donor in good health.

This clonotype showed up many times. The rearrangement uses TRBV28 and TRBJ1-1, with TRBD1 matching over 7 bases. The V gene end was trimmed by 5 bases and the J gene end by 0 bases; junction bases not matched to a gene: 6. CDR1 is MDHEN and CDR2 is SYDVKM in the germline V gene. The CDR3 spans 15 residues. CDR3 coding DNA: TGTGCCAGCAGTGCTCCACAGGGGATGAACACTGAAGCTTTCTTT. Amino acids: CASSAPQGMNTEAFF.

Notes on this clonotype: A much more abundant neighbour one base away suggests this may be a read error. CDR3 DNA: TGCGCCAGCAGCCAAGAGGGATATACGCAGTATTTT. Its translation: CASSQEGYTQYF. The V call is TRBV4-3, the J call TRBJ2-3; D remains unclear. Germline loops: CDR1 LGHNA, CDR2 YSLEER. The germline V and J ends were trimmed by 0 bases and 7 bases, with 5 bases remaining between them. The CDR3 totals 12 residues.

For this clonotype: Possible read error: a much larger clone is one base away. This chain links TRBV3-1 with TRBJ2-3, with D unresolved. Germline V gene lookup returns CDR1 LGHDT and CDR2 YNNKEL (reference sequence). This CDR3 contains 13 residues. Trimming took off 0 bases at V and 11 bases at J, with 12 bases between the two ends. CDR3 DNA: TGTGCCAGCAGCCAAGATACCAATTCGGGGCAGTATTTT. Translating it yields CASSQDTNSGQYF.

The J gene is TRBJ2-1, the V gene TRBV27, with D unresolved. CDR1 is MNHEY and CDR2 is SMNVEV in the germline V gene (reference sequence). This CDR3 is built from 14 residues. V gave up 1 base and J gave up 8 bases, with 12 bases separating them. CDR3 loop: CASSLLSGGDEQFF. The CDR3 nucleotides read TGTGCCAGCAGTTTATTGTCCGGTGGGGATGAGCAGTTCTTC.

This clonotype was picked up many times. The chain uses TRBV20-1 and TRBJ1-5; D might be TRBD1 (5 bases). Germline assignment: CDR1 DFQATT and CDR2 SNEGSKA (reference sequence). The CDR3 has 14 residues. V gave up 3 bases and J gave up 5 bases, with 14 bases separating them. In DNA form, the CDR3 reads TGCAGTGCTAGTTCCCAGGGCCGCTATCAGCCCCAGCATTTT. Translated, it gives CSASSQGRYQPQHF.

This clonotype was seen a few times. The chain recombines TRBV7-8 with TRBJ2-2; TRBD2 aligns across 10 bases. CDR3 length: 15 residues. Germline assignment: CDR1 SGHVS and CDR2 FQNEAQ. V was clipped by 6 bases and J by 7 bases; unmatched bases: 8. DNA for the CDR3: TGTGCCAGCAGTTTTCTAGCGGGAGATGTCGGGGAGCTGTTTTTT. It encodes CASSFLAGDVGELFF.

The chain links TRBV12-3 or TRBV12-4 to TRBJ1-5, with 7 nucleotides matching TRBD1. This CDR3 region has 14 residues. V shed 4 bases, J shed 3 bases, and the junction held 3 bases outside the gene matches. The CDR3 DNA sequence: TGTGCCAGCAGTTCGACAGGGTTCAATCAGCCCCAGCATTTT. It codes for CASSSTGFNQPQHF.

This chain joins TRBV29-1 and TRBJ2-1; D ambiguous. Germline lookup yields CDR1 SQVTM and CDR2 ANQGSEA. This CDR3 contains 13 residues. Trimming left V 6 bases short and J 7 bases short, with 16 bases between. The CDR3 sequence is CSVGRMGMNEQFF. The CDR3 region has the DNA TGCAGCGTCGGACGCATGGGGATGAATGAGCAGTTCTTC.

The rearrangement joins TRBV14 to TRBJ2-5; D not certain. There are 14 residues in the CDR3. Germline V gene sequence: CDR1 SGHDN, CDR2 FVKESK. V was trimmed by 2 bases and J by 1 base, leaving 8 bases between them. Here the CDR3 reads CASSQRDLQETQYF. CDR3 in DNA: TGTGCCAGCAGCCAAAGGGATCTCCAAGAGACCCAGTACTTC.

The chain combines TRBV24-1 with TRBJ2-1; no firm D call. Germline lookup yields CDR1 KGHDR and CDR2 SFDVKD. The V and J ends lost 5 bases and 10 bases respectively, with 8 bases between them. This CDR3 has 11 amino acids. CDR3 region: CATSGAREQFF. The DNA for the CDR3 is TGTGCCACCAGTGGGGCTAGAGAGCAGTTCTTC.